This T cell receptor (beta chain) came from a study of blood T cell repertoires in COVID-19. Germline V gives CDR1 LNHDA, CDR2 SQIVND (reference sequence). This CDR3 is built from 12 residues. The germline V and J ends were trimmed by 3 bases and 4 bases, with 7 bases remaining between them. The protocol was immunoSEQ multiplex PCR, while the TCRdb copy is restricted to in-frame clones and leaves out a portion. Altogether roughly 150,000 clones are present, 76% being singletons, with the ten largest covering 3.5% to 4.5%. J is TRBJ2-7 and V is TRBV19, with D possibly being TRBD2 (5 bases). This clonotype was sampled from a woman aged 80 or over with acute or convalescent COVID-19. Material: peripheral blood. In DNA, the CDR3 is TGTGCCAGTAGTATGTCGGGGTACGAGCAGTACTTC. This gives the protein CASSMSGYEQYF.